The rows below give T cell receptor beta chains drawn from one sample of a study of cytomegalovirus exposure and HLA in healthy donors. TCRdb's copy holds only in-frame clones and misses some; the assay was immunoSEQ multiplex PCR. This table has hundreds of thousands of clones, around 80% appearing once. Sequenced sample: PBMCs. The receptors were sampled from a boy younger than 10 in good health and CMV-seronegative. Each CDR3 is given with its conserved first and last residue.

V gene: TRBV30; J gene: TRBJ1-2; CDR3 protein: CAWSDRVSYGYTF
V gene: TRBV12-1; J gene: TRBJ1-4; CDR3 protein: CASSFSGHLNEKLFF
V gene: TRBV20-1; J gene: -; CDR3 protein: CSAPDSYEQYF
V gene: TRBV5-1; J gene: TRBJ2-1; CDR3 protein: CASSLELSGSEQFF
V gene: TRBV19; J gene: TRBJ2-7; CDR3 protein: CASSTPRTFGTYEQYF
V gene: TRBV10-3; J gene: TRBJ2-7; CDR3 protein: CAISEDGQHQEQYF
V gene: TRBV5-4; J gene: TRBJ2-1; CDR3 protein: CASSLAGTSGINEQFF
V gene: TRBV7-9; J gene: TRBJ1-2; CDR3 protein: CASSSMTGQRDGYTF
V gene: TRBV5-1; J gene: TRBJ1-2; CDR3 protein: CASSLTSGTGYGYTF
V gene: TRBV30; J gene: TRBJ2-7; CDR3 protein: CAISASRAYEQYF
V gene: TRBV5-1; J gene: TRBJ2-3; CDR3 protein: CASRSPLSTDTQYF
V gene: TRBV25-1; J gene: TRBJ2-3; CDR3 protein: CASRAGGRAVSFTDTQYF
V gene: TRBV4-2; J gene: TRBJ2-7; CDR3 protein: CASSQGDRGRSYEQYF
V gene: TRBV30; J gene: TRBJ1-5; CDR3 protein: CAWSGGLGQPQHF
V gene: TRBV4-2; J gene: TRBJ2-3; CDR3 protein: CASSPVGTDTQYF
V gene: TRBV5-4; J gene: TRBJ2-3; CDR3 protein: CASGGILRTDTQYF
V gene: TRBV5-4; J gene: TRBJ1-1; CDR3 protein: CASSFAPHLVVENTEAFF
V gene: TRBV9; J gene: TRBJ2-5; CDR3 protein: CASSASPITGGVKTQYF
V gene: TRBV5-4; J gene: TRBJ1-2; CDR3 protein: CASSAQGDSLYGYTF
V gene: TRBV4-1; J gene: TRBJ1-4; CDR3 protein: CASSQDRGKGNEKLFF
V gene: TRBV27; J gene: TRBJ2-3; CDR3 protein: CASSLGREGTDTQYF
V gene: TRBV2; J gene: TRBJ2-7; CDR3 protein: CASSEAAGPLEQYF
V gene: TRBV11-2; J gene: TRBJ1-3; CDR3 protein: CASSLPRGLNTIYF
V gene: TRBV5-1; J gene: TRBJ2-5; CDR3 protein: CASRRDRGLVETQYF
V gene: TRBV28; J gene: TRBJ1-5; CDR3 protein: CASSLSRGIGWVMGGNQPQHF
V gene: TRBV7-2; J gene: TRBJ2-1; CDR3 protein: CASSTLTGNNEQFF
V gene: TRBV27; J gene: TRBJ1-2; CDR3 protein: CASSLFGGDPYGYTF
V gene: TRBV14; J gene: TRBJ2-7; CDR3 protein: CASSQGQAGWVYEQYF
V gene: TRBV6-5; J gene: TRBJ2-2; CDR3 protein: CASSSLRGQAGELFF
V gene: TRBV7-9; J gene: TRBJ2-7; CDR3 protein: CASSLARDSSSYEQYF
V gene: TRBV11-2; J gene: TRBJ2-1; CDR3 protein: CASSPDGGTYNEQFF
V gene: TRBV29-1; J gene: TRBJ2-7; CDR3 protein: CSVGGQGPEQYF
V gene: TRBV25-1; J gene: TRBJ2-1; CDR3 protein: CASSTEDNEQFF
V gene: TRBV27; J gene: TRBJ2-5; CDR3 protein: CASSLAFTTFQETQYF
V gene: TRBV19; J gene: TRBJ1-4; CDR3 protein: CASSQHLWGTNEKLFF
V gene: TRBV6-5; J gene: TRBJ1-2; CDR3 protein: CASSATRYRGHGYTF
V gene: TRBV7-9; J gene: TRBJ2-7; CDR3 protein: CASSLVTGRLAEQYF
V gene: TRBV27; J gene: TRBJ1-5; CDR3 protein: CASGTGGISNQPQHF
V gene: TRBV30; J gene: TRBJ1-2; CDR3 protein: CAWTQGLGYGYTF
V gene: TRBV5-8; J gene: TRBJ2-7; CDR3 protein: CASSPVPYF
V gene: TRBV4-2; J gene: TRBJ2-3; CDR3 protein: CASSQDRGTSADTQYF
V gene: TRBV5-1; J gene: TRBJ2-2; CDR3 protein: CASSWAGGTGELFF
V gene: TRBV30; J gene: TRBJ1-2; CDR3 protein: CAWSVSPLSGYGYTF
V gene: TRBV5-1; J gene: TRBJ2-3; CDR3 protein: CASSRTSGGVGDTQYF
V gene: TRBV5-1; J gene: TRBJ2-1; CDR3 protein: CASSLREGLNEQFF
V gene: TRBV9; J gene: TRBJ1-5; CDR3 protein: CASSSSKDRGQPQHF
V gene: TRBV5-6; J gene: TRBJ1-4; CDR3 protein: CASSLLGGRDEKLFF
V gene: TRBV9; J gene: TRBJ1-6; CDR3 protein: CASSSFRDRNSPLHF